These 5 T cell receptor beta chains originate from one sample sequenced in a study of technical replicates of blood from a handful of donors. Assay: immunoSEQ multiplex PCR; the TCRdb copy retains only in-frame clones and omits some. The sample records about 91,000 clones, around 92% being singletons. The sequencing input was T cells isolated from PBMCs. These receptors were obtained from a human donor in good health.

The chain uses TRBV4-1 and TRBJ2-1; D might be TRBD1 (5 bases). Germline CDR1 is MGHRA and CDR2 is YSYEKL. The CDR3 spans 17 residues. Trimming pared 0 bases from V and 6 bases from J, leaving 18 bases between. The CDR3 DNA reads TGCGCCAGCAGCCAAGAATCCCCGAGACAGAGGTTCAATGAGCAGTTCTTC. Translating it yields CASSQESPRQRFNEQFF.

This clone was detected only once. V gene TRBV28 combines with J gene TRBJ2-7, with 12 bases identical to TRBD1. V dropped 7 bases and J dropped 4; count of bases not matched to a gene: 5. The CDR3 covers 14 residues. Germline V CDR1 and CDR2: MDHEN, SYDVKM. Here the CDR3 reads CASTGGQGAYEQYF. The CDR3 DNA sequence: TGTGCCAGCACCGGGGGACAGGGGGCTTACGAGCAGTACTTC.

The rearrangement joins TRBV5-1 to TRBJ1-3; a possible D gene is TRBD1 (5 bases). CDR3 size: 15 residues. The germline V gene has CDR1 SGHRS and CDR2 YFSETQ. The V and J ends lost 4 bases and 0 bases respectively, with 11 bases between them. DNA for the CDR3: TGCGCCAGCAGCGCCGGGGGGGACTCTGGAAACACCATATATTTT. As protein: CASSAGGDSGNTIYF.

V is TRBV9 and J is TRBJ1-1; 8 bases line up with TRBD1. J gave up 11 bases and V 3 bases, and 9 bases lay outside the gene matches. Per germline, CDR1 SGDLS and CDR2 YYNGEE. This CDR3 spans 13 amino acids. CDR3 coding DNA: TGTGCCAGCAGCGAGCCGACAGGGGCCAAGGCTTTCTTT. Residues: CASSEPTGAKAFF.

The CDR3 reads CASSIHGAGQETQYF. The CDR3 nucleotides read TGTGCCAGTAGTATCCATGGGGCGGGGCAAGAGACCCAGTACTTC. The chain has TRBV19 and TRBJ2-5; TRBD2 might be the D (6 bases). The CDR3 consists of 15 residues. CDR1 is LNHDA, CDR2 SQIVND, per germline (reference sequence). The V gene lost 3 bases and the J gene lost 2 bases, with 13 bases spanning the gap.